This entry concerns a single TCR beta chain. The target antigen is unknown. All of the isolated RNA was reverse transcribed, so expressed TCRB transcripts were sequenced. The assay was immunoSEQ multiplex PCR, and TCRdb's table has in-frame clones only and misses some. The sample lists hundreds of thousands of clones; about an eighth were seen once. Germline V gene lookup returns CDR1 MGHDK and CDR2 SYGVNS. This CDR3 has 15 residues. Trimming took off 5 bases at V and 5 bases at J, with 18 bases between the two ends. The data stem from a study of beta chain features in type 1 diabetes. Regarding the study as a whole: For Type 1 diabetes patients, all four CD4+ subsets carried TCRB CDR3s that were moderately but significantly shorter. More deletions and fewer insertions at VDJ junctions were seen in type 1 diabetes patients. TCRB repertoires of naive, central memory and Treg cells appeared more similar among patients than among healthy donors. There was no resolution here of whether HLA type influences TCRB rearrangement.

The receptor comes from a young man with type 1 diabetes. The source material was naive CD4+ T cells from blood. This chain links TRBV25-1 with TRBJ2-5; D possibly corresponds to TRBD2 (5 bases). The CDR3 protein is CASSTDPFSAETQYF. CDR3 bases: TGTGCCAGCAGTACAGACCCGTTTAGCGCCGAGACCCAGTACTTC.